The sequence of this TCR beta chain was determined in a study of blood T cell repertoires in COVID-19. Study as a whole: Acute and convalescent COVID-19 samples came from the United States, Italy and Spain.

This clone was seen more than once but under ten times. The method was immunoSEQ multiplex PCR; TCRdb's version includes in-frame clones alone and lacks a portion of them. The sample carries about 150,000 clones, about 84% recorded once. The germline V gene has CDR1 MDHEN and CDR2 SYDVKM. The J segment lost 5 bases and the V segment lost 8 bases, leaving 8 bases of the junction unmatched. The CDR3 extends over 13 amino acids. The sequence came from a man aged 55 to 70 with active or convalescent COVID-19. Sequencing used peripheral blood. This rearrangement joins TRBV28 to TRBJ1-2, with 7 bases fitting TRBD1. The CDR3 region is CASGNSGGYGYTF. The CDR3 DNA follows: TGTGCCAGCGGAAATTCAGGGGGATATGGCTACACCTTC.